This entry lists 9 T cell receptor beta chains sequenced from one sample in a study of blood T cell repertoires in COVID-19. TCRdb keeps only in-frame clones here, not all; method: immunoSEQ multiplex PCR. Seen here are hundreds of thousands of clones, less than 90% observed once, and the top ten hold around 0.72%. The sequenced material came from peripheral blood. These receptors all stem from a middle-aged man with acute or convalescent COVID-19.

The chain employs TRBV24-1 and TRBJ2-1; TRBD1 aligns across 7 bases. The CDR3 covers 13 residues. CDR1 KGHDR and CDR2 SFDVKD come from the germline V gene. V shed 11 bases, J shed 7 bases, and the junction held 10 bases outside the gene matches. CDR3 sequence reads: CAITGAVSNEQFF. The CDR3 nucleotides are TGTGCCATTACAGGGGCCGTTTCGAATGAGCAGTTCTTC.

In DNA, the CDR3 is TGTGCCAGCAGTGACCCTACAGGGGCGGAGACCCAGTACTTC. Translating it yields CASSDPTGAETQYF. The chain combines TRBV2 with TRBJ2-5; 7 bases map to TRBD1. The J segment lost 5 bases and the V segment lost 3 bases, leaving 6 bases of the junction unmatched. The CDR3 has 14 amino acids. Germline-derived CDR1 and CDR2 are SNHLY and FYNNEI.

This clone was picked up one time. The V call is TRBV6-1, the J call TRBJ2-1, with TRBD1 matching 8 bases. The V and J ends lost 4 bases and 8 bases, in that order; junction bases with no gene match: 13. The CDR3 runs to 16 residues. Germline loops: CDR1 MNHNS, CDR2 SASEGT. CDR3 in DNA: TGTGCCAGCAGTGGATATTCGGGACAGGAGAAATATGAGCAGTTCTTC. Its protein is CASSGYSGQEKYEQFF.

This chain connects TRBV12-3 or TRBV12-4 to TRBJ2-1; D unresolved. CDR3 length: 13 residues. V lost 6 bases and J 9 bases, leaving 15 bases between the germline ends. CDR3 bases: TGTGCCAGCAGCCCACCAACGGGTAGTGAGCAGTTCTTC. Protein: CASSPPTGSEQFF.

This chain links TRBV29-1 with TRBJ1-1, with unresolved D. Trimming left V 6 bases short and J 8 bases short, with 10 bases between. This CDR3 comprises 10 residues. Germline lookup yields CDR1 SQVTM and CDR2 ANQGSEA. CDR3 loop: CSVGRREAFF. CDR3 nucleotides: TGCAGCGTGGGGAGACGAGAAGCTTTCTTT.

This chain uses TRBV27 with TRBJ1-5; D possibly corresponds to TRBD1 (5 bases). Per the germline V gene, CDR1 is MNHEY and CDR2 is SMNVEV (reference sequence). This CDR3 has 14 amino acids. V was pared by 3 bases and J by 6 bases, with 12 bases between. Written as DNA, the CDR3 is TGTGCCAGCAGTTTGCCAGGGCGGGGTCAGCCCCAGCATTTT. This sequence encodes CASSLPGRGQPQHF.

This chain joins TRBV27 and TRBJ2-7, with D possibly matching TRBD2 (6 bases). The CDR3 has 15 amino acids. Germline CDR1 MNHEY, CDR2 SMNVEV (reference sequence). V lost 5 bases to trimming and J lost 4 bases, with 18 bases between them. As DNA, the CDR3 is TGTGCCAGCAGTCCGCCGGACTGGAGGGGTTACGAGCAGTACTTC. It specifies CASSPPDWRGYEQYF.

The V and J genes are TRBV28 and TRBJ2-7; D not resolved. CDR3 length equals 13 residues. V was cut by 2 bases and J by 3 bases, with 8 bases left in between. Germline V gene data show CDR1 as MDHEN and CDR2 as SYDVKM. CDR3 sequence: CASSLSVLYEQYF. In DNA form, the CDR3 reads TGTGCCAGCAGTTTAAGCGTCCTCTACGAGCAGTACTTC. The whole variable domain, filled in from reference TRBV28 and TRBJ2-7, reads DVKVTQSSRYLVKRTGEKVFLECVQDMDHENMFWYRQDPGLGLRLIYFSYDVKMKEKGDIPEGYSVSREKKERFSLILESASTNQTSMYLCASSLSVLYEQYFGPGTRLTVT.

The chain couples TRBV18 to TRBJ2-3, with 10 bases lining up with TRBD2. V shed 4 bases and J 2 bases; nucleotides not matched to a gene: 6. Germline V gene lookup returns CDR1 KGHSH and CDR2 LQKENI. This CDR3 is built from 16 residues. The CDR3 loop reads CASSQDSGGITDTQYF. CDR3 in DNA: TGTGCCAGCTCACAAGATAGCGGGGGGATCACAGATACGCAGTATTTT.